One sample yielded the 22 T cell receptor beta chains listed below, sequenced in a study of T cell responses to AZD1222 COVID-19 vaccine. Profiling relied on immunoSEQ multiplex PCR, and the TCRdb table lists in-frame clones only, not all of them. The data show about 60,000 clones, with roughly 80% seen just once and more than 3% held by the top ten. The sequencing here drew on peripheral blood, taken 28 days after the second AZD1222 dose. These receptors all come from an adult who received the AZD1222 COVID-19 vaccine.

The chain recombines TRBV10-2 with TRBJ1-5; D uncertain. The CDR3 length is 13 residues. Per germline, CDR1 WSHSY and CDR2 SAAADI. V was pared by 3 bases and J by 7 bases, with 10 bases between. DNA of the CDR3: TGCGCCAGCAGTGATGAGGGAAGCCAGCCCCAGCATTTT. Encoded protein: CASSDEGSQPQHF.

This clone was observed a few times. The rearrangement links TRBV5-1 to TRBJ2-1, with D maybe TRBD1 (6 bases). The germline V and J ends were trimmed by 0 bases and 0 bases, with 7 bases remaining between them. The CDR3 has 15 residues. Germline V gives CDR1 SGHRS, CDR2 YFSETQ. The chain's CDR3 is CASSLEQGSYNEQFF. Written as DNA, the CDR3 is TGCGCCAGCAGCTTGGAACAGGGCTCCTACAATGAGCAGTTCTTC.

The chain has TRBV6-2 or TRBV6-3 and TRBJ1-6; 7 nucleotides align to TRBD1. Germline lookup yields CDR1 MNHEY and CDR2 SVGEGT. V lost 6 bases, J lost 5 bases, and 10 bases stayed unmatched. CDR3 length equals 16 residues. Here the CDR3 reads CASSATDRANNSPLHF. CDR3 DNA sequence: TGTGCCAGCAGCGCTACTGACAGGGCGAATAATTCACCCCTCCACTTT.

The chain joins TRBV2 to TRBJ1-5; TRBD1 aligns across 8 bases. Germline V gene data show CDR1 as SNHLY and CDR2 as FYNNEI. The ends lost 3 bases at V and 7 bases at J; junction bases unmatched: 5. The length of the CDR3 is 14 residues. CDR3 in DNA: TGTGCCAGCAGTGATTTAGCAGGGGGCCAGCCCCAGCATTTT. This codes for CASSDLAGGQPQHF.

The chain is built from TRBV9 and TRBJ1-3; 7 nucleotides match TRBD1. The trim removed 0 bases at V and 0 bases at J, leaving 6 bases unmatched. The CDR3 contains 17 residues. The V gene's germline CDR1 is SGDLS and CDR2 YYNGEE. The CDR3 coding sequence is TGTGCCAGCAGCGTAGCCGCAGGGGGTTCCTCTGGAAACACCATATATTTT. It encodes CASSVAAGGSSGNTIYF.

Here the CDR3 reads CASSPWDNTEAFF. In nucleotides, the CDR3 is TGTGCCAGCTCACCTTGGGATAACACTGAAGCTTTCTTT. The chain employs TRBV18 and TRBJ1-1; D is uncertain. Trimming cost V 3 bases and J 2 bases, with 7 bases left between them. The CDR3 sequence is 13 residues long. The germline gives CDR1 KGHSH, CDR2 LQKENI.

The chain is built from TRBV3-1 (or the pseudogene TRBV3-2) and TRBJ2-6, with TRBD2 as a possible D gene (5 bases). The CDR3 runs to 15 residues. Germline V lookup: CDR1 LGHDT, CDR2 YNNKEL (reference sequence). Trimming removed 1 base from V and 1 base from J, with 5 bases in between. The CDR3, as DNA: TGTGCCAGCAGCCAAGGGAGGTCTGGGGCCAACGTCCTGACTTTC. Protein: CASSQGRSGANVLTF.

In DNA form, the CDR3 reads TGTGCAGGGGGCCTTCCCTACGAGCAGTACTTC. It codes for CAGGLPYEQYF. This chain connects TRBV6-5 to TRBJ2-7, with 7 bases matching TRBD1. The CDR3 has 11 amino acids. Germline loops: CDR1 MNHEY, CDR2 SVGAGI.

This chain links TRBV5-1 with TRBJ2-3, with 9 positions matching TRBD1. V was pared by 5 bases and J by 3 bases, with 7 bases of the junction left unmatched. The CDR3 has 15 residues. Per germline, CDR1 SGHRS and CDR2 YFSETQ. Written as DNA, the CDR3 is TGCGCCAGCAGACTACAGGGGGCAGAGACAGATACGCAGTATTTT. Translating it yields CASRLQGAETDTQYF.

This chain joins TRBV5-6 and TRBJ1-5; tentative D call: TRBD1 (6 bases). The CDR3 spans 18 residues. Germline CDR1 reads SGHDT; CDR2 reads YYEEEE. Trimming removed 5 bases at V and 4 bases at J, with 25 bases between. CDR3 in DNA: TGTGCCAGCAGTAAGCTGGGACAACCCCTCGGGGAAAATCAGCCCCAGCATTTT. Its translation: CASSKLGQPLGENQPQHF.

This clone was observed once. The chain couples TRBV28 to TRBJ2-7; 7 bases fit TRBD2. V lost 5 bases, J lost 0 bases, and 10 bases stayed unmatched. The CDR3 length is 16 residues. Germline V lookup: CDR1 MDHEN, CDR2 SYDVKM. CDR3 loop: CASSGGDRTFSYEQYF. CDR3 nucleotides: TGTGCCAGCAGTGGGGGGGACCGGACTTTCTCCTACGAGCAGTACTTC.

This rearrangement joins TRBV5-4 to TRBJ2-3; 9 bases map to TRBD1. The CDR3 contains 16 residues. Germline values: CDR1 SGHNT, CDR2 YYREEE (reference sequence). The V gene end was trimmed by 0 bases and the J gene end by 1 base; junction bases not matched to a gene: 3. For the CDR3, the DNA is TGTGCCAGCAGCTTGGGTTGGACAGGGGGCACAGATACGCAGTATTTT. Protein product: CASSLGWTGGTDTQYF.

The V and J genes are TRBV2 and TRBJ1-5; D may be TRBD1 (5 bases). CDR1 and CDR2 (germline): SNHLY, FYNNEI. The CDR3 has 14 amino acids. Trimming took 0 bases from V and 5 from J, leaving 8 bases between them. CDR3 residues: CASSEARGDQPQHF. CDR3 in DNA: TGTGCCAGCAGTGAAGCTCGGGGCGATCAGCCCCAGCATTTT.

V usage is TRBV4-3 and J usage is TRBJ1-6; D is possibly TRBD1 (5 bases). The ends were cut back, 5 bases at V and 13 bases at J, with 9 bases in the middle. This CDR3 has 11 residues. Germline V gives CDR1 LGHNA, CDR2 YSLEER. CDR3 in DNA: TGCGCCAGCAGCAGCGAGGGGCCCCTCCACTTT. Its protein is CASSSEGPLHF.

CDR3: CASSFSGGAKTQYF. The CDR3 bases are TGTGCCAGCAGCTTTTCAGGGGGCGCAAAGACCCAGTACTTC. The V and J genes are TRBV7-2 and TRBJ2-5, with 8 positions matching TRBD1. The CDR3 spans 14 residues. After removal of 3 bases from V and 6 bases from J, the junction contained 6 bases not matched to a gene. Germline V gives CDR1 SGHTA, CDR2 FQGNSA. The whole variable domain, filled in from reference TRBV7-2 and TRBJ2-5, reads GAGVSQSPSNKVTEKGKDVELRCDPISGHTALYWYRQSLGQGLEFLIYFQGNSAPDKSGLPSDRFSAERTGGSVSTLTIQRTQQEDSAVYLCASSFSGGAKTQYFGPGTRLLVL.

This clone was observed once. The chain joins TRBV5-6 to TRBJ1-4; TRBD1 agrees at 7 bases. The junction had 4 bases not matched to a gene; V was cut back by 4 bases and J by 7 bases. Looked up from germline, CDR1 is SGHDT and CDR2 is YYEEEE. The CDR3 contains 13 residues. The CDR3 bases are TGTGCCAGCAGCCCCGCAGGGGGTGAAAAACTGTTTTTT. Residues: CASSPAGGEKLFF.

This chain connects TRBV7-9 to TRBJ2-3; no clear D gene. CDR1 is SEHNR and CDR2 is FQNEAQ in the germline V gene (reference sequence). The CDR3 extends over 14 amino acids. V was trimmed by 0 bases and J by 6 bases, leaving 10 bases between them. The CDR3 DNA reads TGTGCCAGCAGCTTAGCGGGCCTTGGGGATACGCAGTATTTT. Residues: CASSLAGLGDTQYF.

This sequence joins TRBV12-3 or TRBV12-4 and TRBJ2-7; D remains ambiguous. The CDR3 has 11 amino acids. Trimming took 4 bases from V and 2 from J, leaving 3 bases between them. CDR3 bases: TGTGCCAGCAGTTCGGCCTACGAGCAGTACTTC. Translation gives CASSSAYEQYF.

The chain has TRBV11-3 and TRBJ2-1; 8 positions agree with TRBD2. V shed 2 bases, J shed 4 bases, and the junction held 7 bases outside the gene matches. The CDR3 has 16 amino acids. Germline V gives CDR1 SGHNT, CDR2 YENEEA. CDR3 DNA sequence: TGTGCCAGCAGCTTATATTCAGCGGGGGAATACAATGAGCAGTTCTTC. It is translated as CASSLYSAGEYNEQFF.

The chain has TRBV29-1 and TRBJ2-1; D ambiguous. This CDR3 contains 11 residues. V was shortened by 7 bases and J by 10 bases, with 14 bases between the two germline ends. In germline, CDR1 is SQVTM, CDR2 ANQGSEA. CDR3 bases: TGCAGCGGGGCCCTTACAGAGGAGCAGTTCTTC. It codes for CSGALTEEQFF.

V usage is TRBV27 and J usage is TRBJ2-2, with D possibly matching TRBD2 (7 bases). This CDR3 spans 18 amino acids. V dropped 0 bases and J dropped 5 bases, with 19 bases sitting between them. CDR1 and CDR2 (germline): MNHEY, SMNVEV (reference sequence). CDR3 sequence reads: CASSLSGGAIRGTGELFF. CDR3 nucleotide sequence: TGTGCCAGCAGTTTATCGGGGGGGGCGATACGAGGTACCGGGGAGCTGTTTTTT.

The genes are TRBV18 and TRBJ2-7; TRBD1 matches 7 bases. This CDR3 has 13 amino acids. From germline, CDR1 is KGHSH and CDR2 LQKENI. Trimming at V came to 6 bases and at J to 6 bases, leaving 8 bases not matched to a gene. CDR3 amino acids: CASSSTDRAEQYF. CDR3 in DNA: TGTGCCAGCTCTTCTACAGACAGGGCCGAGCAGTACTTC.